This paragraph reports one TCR beta chain. This sample was included in a study of identical twins. TCRdb re-called the 5' RACE reads through MiXCR, storing one row per CDR3 protein. This table has 550,000 to 700,000 distinct CDR3 sequences, around 20% appearing once. The data also belong to a second study, concerning T cells expressing NK-cell markers.

The sequenced material came from PBMCs. This receptor was obtained from a woman aged 18-29 years in good health.

CDR3 DNA sequence: TGCAGCGGTAGCGGGGGGGAAGAGACCCAGTACTTC. The encoded protein is CSGSGGEETQYF. The chain recombines TRBV29-1 with TRBJ2-5, with 11 bases matching TRBD2. CDR1 SQVTM and CDR2 ANQGSEA come from the germline V gene. The J segment lost 3 bases and the V segment lost 7 bases, leaving 1 base of the junction unmatched. The CDR3 runs 12 residues.